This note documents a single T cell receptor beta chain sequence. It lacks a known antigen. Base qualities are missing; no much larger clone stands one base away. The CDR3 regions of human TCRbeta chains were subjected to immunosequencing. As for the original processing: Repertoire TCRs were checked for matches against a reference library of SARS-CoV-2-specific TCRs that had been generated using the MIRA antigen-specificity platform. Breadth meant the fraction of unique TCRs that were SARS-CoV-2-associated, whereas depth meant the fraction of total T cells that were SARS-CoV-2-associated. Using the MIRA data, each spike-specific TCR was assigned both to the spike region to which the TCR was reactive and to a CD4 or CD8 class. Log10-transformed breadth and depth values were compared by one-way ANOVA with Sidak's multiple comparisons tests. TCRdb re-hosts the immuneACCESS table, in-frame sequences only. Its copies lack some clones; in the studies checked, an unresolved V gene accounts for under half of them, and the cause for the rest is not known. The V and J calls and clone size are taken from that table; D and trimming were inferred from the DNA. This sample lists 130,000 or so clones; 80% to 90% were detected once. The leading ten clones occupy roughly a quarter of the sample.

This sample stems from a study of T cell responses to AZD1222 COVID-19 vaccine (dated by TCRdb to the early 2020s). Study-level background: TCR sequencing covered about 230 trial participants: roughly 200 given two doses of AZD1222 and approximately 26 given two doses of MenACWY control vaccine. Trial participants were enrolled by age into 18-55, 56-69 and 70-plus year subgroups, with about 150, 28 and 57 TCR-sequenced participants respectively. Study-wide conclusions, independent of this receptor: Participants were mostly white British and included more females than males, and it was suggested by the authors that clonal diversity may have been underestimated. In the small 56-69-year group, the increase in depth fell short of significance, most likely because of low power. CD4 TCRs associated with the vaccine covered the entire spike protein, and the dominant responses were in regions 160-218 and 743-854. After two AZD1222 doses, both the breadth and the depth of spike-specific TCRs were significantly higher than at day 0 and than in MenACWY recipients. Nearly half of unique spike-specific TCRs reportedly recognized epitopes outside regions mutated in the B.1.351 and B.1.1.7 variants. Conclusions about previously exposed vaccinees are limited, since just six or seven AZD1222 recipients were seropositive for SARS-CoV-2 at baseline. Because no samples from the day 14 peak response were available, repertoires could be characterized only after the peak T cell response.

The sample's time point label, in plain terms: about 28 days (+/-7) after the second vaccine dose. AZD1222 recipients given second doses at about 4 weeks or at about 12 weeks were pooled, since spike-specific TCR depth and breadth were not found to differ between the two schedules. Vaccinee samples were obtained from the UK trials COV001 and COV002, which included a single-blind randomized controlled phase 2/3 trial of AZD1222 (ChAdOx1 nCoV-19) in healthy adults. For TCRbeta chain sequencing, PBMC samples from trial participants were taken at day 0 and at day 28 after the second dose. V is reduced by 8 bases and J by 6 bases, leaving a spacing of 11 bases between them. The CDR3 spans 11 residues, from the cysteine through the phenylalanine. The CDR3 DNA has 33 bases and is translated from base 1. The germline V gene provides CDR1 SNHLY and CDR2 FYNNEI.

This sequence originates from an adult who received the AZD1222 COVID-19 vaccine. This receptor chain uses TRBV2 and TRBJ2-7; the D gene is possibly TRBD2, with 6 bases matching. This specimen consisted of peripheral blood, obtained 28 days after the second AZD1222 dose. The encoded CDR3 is CASGRGFEQYF. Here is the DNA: TGTGCCAGCGGCCGGGGGTTCGAGCAGTACTTC.